This T cell receptor beta chain came from a study of T-cell memory formation after mild COVID-19. Across the whole study: TCR clusters largely stayed donor specific. The study, taken as a whole, reports: Shrinking CD4+ clones were chiefly CM and EM; CD8+ ones were chiefly EMRA.

Comment on this clonotype: Its target is unknown.

The germline CDR1 and CDR2 sequences are SEHNR and FQNEAQ (reference sequence). The CDR3 sequence is 15 residues long. V dropped 0 bases and J dropped 3 bases, with 11 bases sitting between them. TCRdb recomputed calls from the 5' RACE reads with MiXCR, one row per CDR3 protein. The sample has about 270,000 distinct CDR3 sequences, approximately 18% seen once; the top ten hold under 25%. Sequencing was carried out using PBMCs or a T cell subset sorted from them (not recorded which). V usage is TRBV7-9 and J usage is TRBJ1-1; a possible D gene is TRBD1 (5 bases). This receptor was taken from a man aged 18 to 29 who had mild COVID-19 (a few samples of this study predate the infection). Cell type and time point are not known. In DNA, the CDR3 is TGTGCCAGCAGCTTAGCGGCGGGGGGGGACACTGAAGCTTTCTTT. This codes for CASSLAAGGDTEAFF.